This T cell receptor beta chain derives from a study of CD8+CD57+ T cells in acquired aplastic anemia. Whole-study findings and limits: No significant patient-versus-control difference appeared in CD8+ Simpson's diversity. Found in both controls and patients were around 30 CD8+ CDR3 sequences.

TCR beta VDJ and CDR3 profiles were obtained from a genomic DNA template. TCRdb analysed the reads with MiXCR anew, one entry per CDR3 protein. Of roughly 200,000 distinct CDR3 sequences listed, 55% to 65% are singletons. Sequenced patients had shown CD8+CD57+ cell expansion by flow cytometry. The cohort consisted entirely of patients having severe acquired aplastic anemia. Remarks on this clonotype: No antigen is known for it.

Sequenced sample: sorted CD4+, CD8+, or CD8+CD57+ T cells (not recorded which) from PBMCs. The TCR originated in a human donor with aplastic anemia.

The CDR3 region is CASSLLAGGPSEQYF. The CDR3 nucleotides read TGTGCCAGCAGCTTACTAGCGGGAGGGCCGTCCGAGCAGTACTTC. This chain connects TRBV7-6 to TRBJ2-7; 12 bases are shared with TRBD2. CDR1 and CDR2 from the germline V gene are SGHVS and FNYEAQ. The CDR3 sequence is 15 residues long. The V gene end was trimmed by 2 bases and the J gene end by 6 bases; junction bases not matched to a gene: 5.